This is a list of T cell receptor beta chains from one sample in a study of blood T cell repertoires in COVID-19. Method: immunoSEQ multiplex PCR; TCRdb's copy keeps in-frame clones and lacks some. The table lists 85,000 or so clones, 81% of them singletons. Sequencing was carried out using peripheral blood. Receptor source: a man older than 75 with acute or convalescent COVID-19. Each CDR3 is given without its conserved first and last residue. The order of the fields is J gene, V gene, CDR3 protein.

TRBJ2-3 TRBV9 ASSLRDRDDTQY
TRBJ2-7 TRBV28 ASSLTREQY
TRBJ1-4 TRBV5-1 ASSPAGQGQGKLF
TRBJ2-2 TRBV28 ASRGGGPTGELF
TRBJ1-4 TRBV18 ASSPGGLGEKLF
TRBJ1-1 TRBV28 ASSFSGGRKEAF
TRBJ1-5 TRBV6-6 ASSQGTGRQPQH
TRBJ1-6 TRBV19 ASSISGYNSPLH
TRBJ1-4 TRBV18 ASSPGGGEKLF
TRBJ2-7 TRBV18 ASSPDRPPSEQY
TRBJ1-1 TRBV6-5 ASSPRAGQIEAF
TRBJ1-1 TRBV20-1 SKTGSGEAF
TRBJ2-1 TRBV28 ASAVHRGPFNEQF
TRBJ1-4 TRBV6-1 ASSEDLLKLF
TRBJ1-5 TRBV29-1 SVSDSRHSNQPQH
TRBJ1-5 TRBV7-6 ASSLKSGRGGNQPQH
TRBJ1-4 TRBV5-1 ASSLTSGATNEKLF
TRBJ1-4 TRBV4-1 ASSQVGGAQEKLF
TRBJ1-3 TRBV6-5 ASSYRGLSGNTIY
TRBJ2-7 TRBV28 ASRQTGVTGEQY
TRBJ2-6 TRBV30 AWRGDRVSGANVLT
TRBJ2-7 TRBV6-6 ASSYSPPGQGYEQY
TRBJ2-7 TRBV11-2 ASSLTGTLYYEQY
TRBJ2-7 TRBV10-3 AISESGLENYEQY
TRBJ1-1 TRBV7-3 ASSLSGDTEAF
TRBJ1-1 TRBV7-3 ASSPDRGHTEAF
TRBJ1-5 TRBV6-1 ASSENVRQGYQPQH
TRBJ2-2 TRBV6-2/TRBV6-3 ASSYSPAGMTGELF
TRBJ2-2 TRBV7-9 ASSHPPGLAVNTGELF
TRBJ2-7 TRBV5-1 ASSSLANYEQY
TRBJ2-1 TRBV9 ASSVVPGGSYNEQF
TRBJ2-7 TRBV6-2/TRBV6-3 ASSYSKGAGSYEQY
TRBJ2-5 TRBV18 ASSIGQIETQY
TRBJ1-4 TRBV14 ASSQDPSGKLF
TRBJ1-1 TRBV18 ASSPTQPGQNFVGTGLDAF
TRBJ1-1 TRBV6-5 ASSRSMNTEAF
TRBJ1-2 TRBV3-1/TRBV3-2 ASSHRTGARGYT
TRBJ2-5 TRBV2 ASSDAGLAGILKETQY
TRBJ2-7 TRBV29-1 SVRRDRGPYEQY
TRBJ1-5 TRBV4-1 ASSQDPTEGIRPQH
TRBJ2-1 TRBV27 ASSLSGLAGGGAYNEQF
TRBJ2-7 TRBV2 ASRDSRPHEQY
TRBJ1-5 TRBV28 ASSPGRNQPQH
TRBJ2-3 TRBV29-1 SVLSGSTDTQY
TRBJ1-2 TRBV4-2 ASSQDTGSSDGYT
TRBJ2-7 TRBV29-1 SVGGGALSSYEQY
TRBJ2-7 TRBV13 ASSSSGTGNIVYEQY
TRBJ1-1 TRBV15 ATSRQHLTEAF
TRBJ2-3 TRBV3-1/TRBV3-2 ASSLSGPLSTDTQY
TRBJ1-6 TRBV18 ASSPGTGKSPLH
TRBJ2-7 TRBV18 ASSPQGDYEQY
TRBJ2-7 TRBV6-2/TRBV6-3 ASSRDRDYEQY
TRBJ1-1 TRBV11-3 ASSLGQGIEAF